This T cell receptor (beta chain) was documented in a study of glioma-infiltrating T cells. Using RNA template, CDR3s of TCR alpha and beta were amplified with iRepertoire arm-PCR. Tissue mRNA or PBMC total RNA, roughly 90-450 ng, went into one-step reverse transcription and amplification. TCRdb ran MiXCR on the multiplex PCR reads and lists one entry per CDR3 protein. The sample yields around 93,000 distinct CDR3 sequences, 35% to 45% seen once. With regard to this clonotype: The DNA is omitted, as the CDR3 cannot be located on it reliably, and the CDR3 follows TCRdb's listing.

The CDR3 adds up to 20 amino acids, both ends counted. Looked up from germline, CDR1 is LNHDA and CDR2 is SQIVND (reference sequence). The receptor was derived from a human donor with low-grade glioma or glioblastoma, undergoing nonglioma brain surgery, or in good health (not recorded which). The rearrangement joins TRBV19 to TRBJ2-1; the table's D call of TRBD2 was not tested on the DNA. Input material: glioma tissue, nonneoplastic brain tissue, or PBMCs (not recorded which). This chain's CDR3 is CASSPLCASSQEGGYNEQFF.